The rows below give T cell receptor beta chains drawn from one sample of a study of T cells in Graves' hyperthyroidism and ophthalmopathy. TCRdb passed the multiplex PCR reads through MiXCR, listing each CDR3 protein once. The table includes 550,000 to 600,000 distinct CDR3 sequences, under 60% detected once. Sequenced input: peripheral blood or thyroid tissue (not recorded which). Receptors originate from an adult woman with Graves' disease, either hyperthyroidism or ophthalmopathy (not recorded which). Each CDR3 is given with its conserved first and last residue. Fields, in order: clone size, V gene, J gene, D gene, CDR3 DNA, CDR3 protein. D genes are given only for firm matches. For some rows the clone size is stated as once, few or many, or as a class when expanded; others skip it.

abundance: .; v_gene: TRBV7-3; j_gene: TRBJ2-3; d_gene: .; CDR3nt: TGTGCCAGCAGCTCCCTGGCTCCAGATACGCAGTATTTT; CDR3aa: CASSSLAPDTQYF
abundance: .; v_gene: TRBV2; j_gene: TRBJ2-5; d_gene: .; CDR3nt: TGTGCCAGCAGTAACAGTTGGACGAAAGAGACCCAGTACTTC; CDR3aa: CASSNSWTKETQYF
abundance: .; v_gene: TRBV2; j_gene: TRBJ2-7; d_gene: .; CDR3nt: TGTGCCAGCAGTCAAACTTATAGGGCCTACGAGCAGTACTTC; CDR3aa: CASSQTYRAYEQYF
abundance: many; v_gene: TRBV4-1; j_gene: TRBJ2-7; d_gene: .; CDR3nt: TGCGCCAGCAGCCAAGTGCGAGCGGGCGCCAACTACGAGCAGTACTTC; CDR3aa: CASSQVRAGANYEQYF
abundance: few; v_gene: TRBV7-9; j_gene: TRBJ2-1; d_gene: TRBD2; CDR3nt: TGTGCCAGCAGCTTACGGACCACTAGCGTGAATGAGCAGTTCTTC; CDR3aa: CASSLRTTSVNEQFF
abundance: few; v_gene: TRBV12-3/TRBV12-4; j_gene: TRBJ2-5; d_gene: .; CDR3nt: TGTGCCAGCAGATCCAGGGAGAAGTCGGGCCAAGAGACCCAGTACTTC; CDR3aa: CASRSREKSGQETQYF
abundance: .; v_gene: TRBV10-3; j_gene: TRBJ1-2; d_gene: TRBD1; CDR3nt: TGTGCCACCCTACCGGGACAGAACTATGGCTACACCTTC; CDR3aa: CATLPGQNYGYTF
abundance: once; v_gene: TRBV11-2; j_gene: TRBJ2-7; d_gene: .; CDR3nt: TGTGCCAGCAGCCAAGTCAGTCTAGGGAGCTACGAGCACTACTTC; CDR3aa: CASSQVSLGSYEHYF
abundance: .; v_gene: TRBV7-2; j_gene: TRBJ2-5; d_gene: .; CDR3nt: TGTGCCAGCAGCTGGAAGGGACGAGAGACCCAGTACTTC; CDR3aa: CASSWKGRETQYF
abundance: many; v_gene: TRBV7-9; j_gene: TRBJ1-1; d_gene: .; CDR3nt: TGTGCCAGCAGCTTAGGAGGGTATGAAGCTTTCTTT; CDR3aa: CASSLGGYEAFF
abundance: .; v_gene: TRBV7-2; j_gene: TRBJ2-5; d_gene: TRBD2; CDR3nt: TGTGCCAGCTCCGGGACTAGCGGGGAGACCCAGTACTTC; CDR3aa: CASSGTSGETQYF
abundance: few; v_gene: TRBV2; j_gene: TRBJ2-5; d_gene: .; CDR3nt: TGTGCCAGCGGGAGCGGGACCCAGTACTTC; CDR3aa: CASGSGTQYF
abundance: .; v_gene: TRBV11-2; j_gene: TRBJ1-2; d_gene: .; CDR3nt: TGTGCCAGCAGCTTAGGAGGGCGCAGGGGTGGCTACACCTTC; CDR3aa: CASSLGGRRGGYTF
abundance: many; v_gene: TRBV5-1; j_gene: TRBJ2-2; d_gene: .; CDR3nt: TGCGCCAACAGCTTTGGACGCACACTGAACACCGGGGAGCTGTTTTTT; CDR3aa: CANSFGRTLNTGELFF
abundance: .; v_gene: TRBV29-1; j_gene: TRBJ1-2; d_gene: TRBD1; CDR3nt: TGCAGCGTTGGTCAACAGGGGCGGAACTATGGCTACACCTTC; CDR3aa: CSVGQQGRNYGYTF
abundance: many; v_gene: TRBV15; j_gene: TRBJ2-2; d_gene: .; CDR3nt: TGTGCCACCAGCAGCGAGCCCCGAGGGTTGCCGACCGGGGAGCTGTTTTTT; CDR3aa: CATSSEPRGLPTGELFF